The 12 T cell receptor beta chains in this list originate from one sample, sequenced in a study of cytomegalovirus exposure and HLA in healthy donors. A multiplex PCR was run with 60 Vbeta primers and 13 Jbeta primers. Profiled with immunoSEQ multiplex PCR; TCRdb holds only in-frame clones, not every one. The sample records around 190,000 clones, roughly 78% being singletons. Sequenced: PBMCs. These receptors all stem from a woman between 35 and 50 years old in good health and CMV-seronegative.

The rearrangement joins TRBV10-1 to TRBJ2-3; the D gene is possibly TRBD1 (6 bases). The CDR3 runs 12 residues. CDR1 and CDR2 (germline): WNHNN, SYGVQD (reference sequence). The V and J ends lost 4 bases and 10 bases respectively, with 12 bases between them. The CDR3 DNA reads as TGCGCCAGCAGTGGGGATGGGGGCTCGCAGTATTTT. Translation: CASSGDGGSQYF.

This chain uses TRBV27 with TRBJ2-1; 7 nucleotides line up with TRBD1. This CDR3 contains 20 residues. CDR1 is MNHEY and CDR2 is SMNVEV in the germline V gene (reference sequence). Losses at the gene ends were 1 base for V and 3 bases for J; bases not matched to a gene: 18. The CDR3 here is CASSLYALDTGEWDYNEQFF. CDR3 bases: TGTGCCAGCAGTTTATATGCTTTGGACACAGGGGAGTGGGACTACAATGAGCAGTTCTTC.

The genes are TRBV7-9 and TRBJ2-5; 9 positions agree with TRBD1. The CDR3 extends over 13 amino acids. After removal of 4 bases from V and 5 bases from J, the junction contained 2 bases not matched to a gene. The germline CDR1 and CDR2 sequences are SEHNR and FQNEAQ (reference sequence). The CDR3 DNA sequence: TGTGCCAGCAGCTCGGGGACAGGGGAGACCCAGTACTTC. Translation: CASSSGTGETQYF.

The chain carries TRBV4-2 and TRBJ2-7; possibly TRBD1 for D (6 bases). V gave up 3 bases and J gave up 4 bases, with 13 bases separating them. The CDR3 length is 14 residues. CDR1 is LGHNA and CDR2 is YNFKEQ in the germline V gene. This chain's CDR3 is CASSQSTGHYEQYF. The CDR3 nucleotides are TGTGCCAGCAGCCAGTCGACAGGACATTACGAGCAGTACTTC.

The chain employs TRBV28 and TRBJ1-3; possibly TRBD1 for D (6 bases). The CDR3 sequence is 14 residues long. The V end lost 4 bases, the J end lost 3 bases, and 10 bases lay between the germline ends. The V gene's germline CDR1 is MDHEN and CDR2 SYDVKM. CDR3 protein: CASSSGVNGNTIYF. The DNA of the CDR3 is TGTGCCAGCAGTTCAGGGGTAAATGGAAACACCATATATTTT.

The chain is built from TRBV5-8 and TRBJ2-1, with 9 bases lining up with TRBD2. J gave up 5 bases and V 1 base, and 10 bases lay outside the gene matches. The CDR3 contains 17 residues. In germline, CDR1 is SGHTS, CDR2 YDEGEE. The CDR3 DNA is TGTGCCAGCAGCTTGTTGAGGCGAGCGGGGGGAAACAATGAGCAGTTCTTC. Protein sequence: CASSLLRRAGGNNEQFF.

The chain uses TRBV4-3 and TRBJ2-7; D not resolved. This CDR3 is 15 amino acids long. The V and J ends lost 0 bases and 3 bases respectively, with 12 bases between them. Per the germline V gene, CDR1 is LGHNA and CDR2 is YSLEER. CDR3 nucleotides: TGCGCCAGCAGCCAAGACGAGGCCCCGATCTACGAGCAGTACTTC. Its protein product is CASSQDEAPIYEQYF.

This clone was recorded only once. The V and J genes are TRBV10-3 and TRBJ2-1; 11 bases are shared with TRBD2. This CDR3 comprises 15 residues. The germline CDR1 and CDR2 sequences are ENHRY and SYGVKD. With V trimmed by 6 bases and J by 3 bases, 4 bases remained unmatched. In nucleotides, the CDR3 is TGTGCCATCAGCTTCACTAGCGGGAGCTACAATGAGCAGTTCTTC. Protein sequence: CAISFTSGSYNEQFF.

This chain links TRBV7-2 with TRBJ2-7; 15 bases map to TRBD2. Germline assignment: CDR1 SGHTA and CDR2 FQGNSA. The CDR3 loop spans 16 amino acids. Trimming cost V 4 bases and J 2 bases; bases outside gene matches: 3. The CDR3 DNA follows: TGTGCCAGCAGCTACGGACTAGCGGGAGGGCCCTACGAGCAGTACTTC. Residues: CASSYGLAGGPYEQYF.

This clone was picked up a small number of times. The chain uses TRBV5-6 and TRBJ2-1; 8 bases align to TRBD1. Looked up from germline, CDR1 is SGHDT and CDR2 is YYEEEE. V lost 4 bases, J lost 7 bases, and 10 bases stayed unmatched. The CDR3 is 15 amino acids. CDR3 coding DNA: TGTGCCAGCAGCACGTCAGGGGGCTATGGGAATGAGCAGTTCTTC. Its protein is CASSTSGGYGNEQFF.

The chain uses TRBV11-3 and TRBJ1-4; maybe TRBD1 (5 bases). The CDR3 spans 14 residues. V was cut by 3 bases and J by 10 bases, with 15 bases left in between. The germline V gene has CDR1 SGHNT and CDR2 YENEEA. This chain's CDR3 is CASSFGRGNTKLFF. CDR3 coding DNA: TGTGCCAGCAGCTTTGGAAGGGGAAACACAAAACTGTTTTTT. Together with reference TRBV11-3 and TRBJ1-4, the CDR3 gives the full variable domain: EAGVVQSPRYKIIEKKQPVAFWCNPISGHNTLYWYLQNLGQGPELLIRYENEEAVDDSQLPKDRFSAERLKGVDSTLKIQPAELGDSAVYLCASSFGRGNTKLFFGSGTQLSVL.

This chain joins TRBV6-1 and TRBJ1-5; D gene ambiguous. The CDR3 consists of 15 residues. Germline CDR1 MNHNS, CDR2 SASEGT. The V end was cut by 0 bases, the J end by 5 bases, with 11 bases between. In DNA, the CDR3 is TGTGCCAGCAGTGAAGCGGGAGGCAGTTATCAGCCCCAGCATTTT. Protein: CASSEAGGSYQPQHF.